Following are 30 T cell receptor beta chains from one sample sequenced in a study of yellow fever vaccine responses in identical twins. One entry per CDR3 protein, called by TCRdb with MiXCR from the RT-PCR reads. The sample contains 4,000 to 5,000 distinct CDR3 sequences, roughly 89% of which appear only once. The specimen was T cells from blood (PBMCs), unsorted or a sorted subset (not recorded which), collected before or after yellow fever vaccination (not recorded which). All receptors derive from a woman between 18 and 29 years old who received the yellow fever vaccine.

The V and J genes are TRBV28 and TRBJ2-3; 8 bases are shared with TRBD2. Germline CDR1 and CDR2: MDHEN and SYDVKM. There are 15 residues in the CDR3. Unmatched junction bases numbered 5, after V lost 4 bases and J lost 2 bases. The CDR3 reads CASSSRGGYTDTQYF. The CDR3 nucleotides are TGTGCCAGCAGTTCCCGGGGGGGCTACACAGATACGCAGTATTTT.

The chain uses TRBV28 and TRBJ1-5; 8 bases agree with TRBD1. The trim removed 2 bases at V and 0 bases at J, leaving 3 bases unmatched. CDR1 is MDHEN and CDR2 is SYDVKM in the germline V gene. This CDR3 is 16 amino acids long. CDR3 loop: CASSLGTGNSNQPQHF. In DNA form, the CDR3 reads TGTGCCAGCAGTTTAGGGACAGGAAATAGCAATCAGCCCCAGCATTTT.

CDR3 coding DNA: TGCGCCAGCAGATTCAGGACTAGCGGGAGATTAAATGAGCAGTTCTTC. Protein sequence: CASRFRTSGRLNEQFF. The chain joins TRBV10-1 to TRBJ2-1; 13 nucleotides agree with TRBD2. The CDR3 totals 16 residues. From germline, CDR1 is WNHNN and CDR2 SYGVQD (reference sequence). V shed 6 bases and J 7 bases; nucleotides not matched to a gene: 9.

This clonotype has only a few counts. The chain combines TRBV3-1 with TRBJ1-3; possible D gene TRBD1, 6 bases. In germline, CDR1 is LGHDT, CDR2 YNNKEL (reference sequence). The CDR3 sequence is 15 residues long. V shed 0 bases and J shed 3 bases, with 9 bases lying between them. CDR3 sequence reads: CASSQDRTVGNTIYF. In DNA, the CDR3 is TGTGCCAGCAGCCAAGATAGGACAGTTGGAAACACCATATATTTT.

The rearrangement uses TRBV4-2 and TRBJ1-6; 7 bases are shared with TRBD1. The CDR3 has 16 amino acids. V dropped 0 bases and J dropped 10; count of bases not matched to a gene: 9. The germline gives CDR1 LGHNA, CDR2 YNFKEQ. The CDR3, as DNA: TGTGCCAGCAGCCAAGATCAGGGGGAGGGTAGCTCACCCCTCCACTTT. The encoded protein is CASSQDQGEGSSPLHF.

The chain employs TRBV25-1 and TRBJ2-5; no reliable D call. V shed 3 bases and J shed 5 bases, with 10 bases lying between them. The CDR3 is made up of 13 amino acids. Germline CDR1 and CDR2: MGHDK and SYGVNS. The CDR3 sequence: CASSEELEETQYF. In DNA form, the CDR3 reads TGTGCCAGCAGTGAGGAGTTGGAGGAGACCCAGTACTTC.

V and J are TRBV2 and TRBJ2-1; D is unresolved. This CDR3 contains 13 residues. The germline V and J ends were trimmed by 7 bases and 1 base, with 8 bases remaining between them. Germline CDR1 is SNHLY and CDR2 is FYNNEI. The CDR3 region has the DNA TGTGCCAGCATTGGTGGGTCCTACAATGAGCAGTTCTTC. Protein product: CASIGGSYNEQFF.

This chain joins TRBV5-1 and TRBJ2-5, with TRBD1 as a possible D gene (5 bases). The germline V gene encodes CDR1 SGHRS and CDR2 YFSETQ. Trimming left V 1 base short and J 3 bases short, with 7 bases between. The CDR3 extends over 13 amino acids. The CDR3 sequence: CASSLFREETQYF. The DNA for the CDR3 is TGCGCCAGCAGCTTGTTCAGGGAAGAGACCCAGTACTTC.

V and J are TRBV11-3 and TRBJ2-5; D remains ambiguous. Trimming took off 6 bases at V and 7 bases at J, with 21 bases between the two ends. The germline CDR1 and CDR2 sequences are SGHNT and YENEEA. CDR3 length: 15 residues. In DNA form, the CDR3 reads TGTGCCAGCAGTTCCTGCGGACCAGAGGTCTTGACCCAGTACTTC. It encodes CASSSCGPEVLTQYF.

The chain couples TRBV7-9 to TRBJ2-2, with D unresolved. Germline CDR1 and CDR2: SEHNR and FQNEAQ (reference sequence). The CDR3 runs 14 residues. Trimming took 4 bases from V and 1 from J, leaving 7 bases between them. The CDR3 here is CASSSYRNTGELFF. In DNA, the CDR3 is TGTGCCAGCAGCTCATACAGGAACACCGGGGAGCTGTTTTTT.

The CDR3 protein is CASSLWVGYEQYF. In DNA, the CDR3 is TGTGCCAGCAGCTTGTGGGTAGGCTACGAGCAGTACTTC. The chain carries TRBV5-4 and TRBJ2-7; no reliable D call. The CDR3 spans 13 residues. CDR1 is SGHNT, CDR2 YYREEE, per germline (reference sequence). Trimming took off 1 base at V and 3 bases at J, with 8 bases between the two ends.

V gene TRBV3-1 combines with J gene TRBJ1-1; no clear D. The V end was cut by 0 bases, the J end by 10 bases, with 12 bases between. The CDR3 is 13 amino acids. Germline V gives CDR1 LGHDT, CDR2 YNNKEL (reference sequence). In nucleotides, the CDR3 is TGTGCCAGCAGCCAAGAATACTCCTTAGGAGCTTTCTTT. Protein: CASSQEYSLGAFF.

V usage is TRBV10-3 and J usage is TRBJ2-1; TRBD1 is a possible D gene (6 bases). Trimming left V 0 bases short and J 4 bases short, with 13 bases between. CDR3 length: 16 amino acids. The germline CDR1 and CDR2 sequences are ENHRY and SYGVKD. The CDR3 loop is CAISESTPGAYNEQFF. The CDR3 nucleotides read TGTGCCATCAGTGAGTCGACGCCAGGGGCGTACAATGAGCAGTTCTTC.

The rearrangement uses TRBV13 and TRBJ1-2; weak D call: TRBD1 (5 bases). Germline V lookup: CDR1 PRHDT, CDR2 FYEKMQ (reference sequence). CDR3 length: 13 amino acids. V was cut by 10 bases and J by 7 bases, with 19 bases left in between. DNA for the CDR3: TGTGCCACTCGAGCCAAGGACAAATTTGGCTACACCTTC. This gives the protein CATRAKDKFGYTF. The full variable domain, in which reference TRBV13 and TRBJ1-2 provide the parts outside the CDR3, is AAGVIQSPRHLIKEKRETATLKCYPIPRHDTVYWYQQGPGQDPQFLISFYEKMQSDKGSIPDRFSAQQFSDYHSELNMSSLELGDSALYFCATRAKDKFGYTFGSGTRLTVV.

This chain's CDR3 is CASSKEGQDRTDTQYF. The CDR3 DNA sequence: TGTGCCAGCAGCAAAGAAGGACAGGACCGCACAGATACGCAGTATTTT. The gene calls are TRBV21-1 and TRBJ2-3; the table's D call of TRBD1 was not tested on the DNA. TRBV21-1 is tagged as a pseudogene. The CDR3 totals 16 residues.

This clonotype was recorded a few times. The CDR3 DNA reads TGTGCCAGTAAGCGGGGGAACACCGGGGAGCTGTTTTTT. This sequence encodes CASKRGNTGELFF. V gene TRBV19 combines with J gene TRBJ2-2, with 7 bases identical to TRBD2. Per the germline V gene, CDR1 is LNHDA and CDR2 is SQIVND (reference sequence). This CDR3 is built from 13 residues. The J segment lost 1 base and the V segment lost 7 bases, leaving 0 bases of the junction unmatched.

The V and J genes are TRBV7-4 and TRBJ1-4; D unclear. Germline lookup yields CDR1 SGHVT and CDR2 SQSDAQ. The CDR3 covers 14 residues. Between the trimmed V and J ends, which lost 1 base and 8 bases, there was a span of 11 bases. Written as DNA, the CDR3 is TGTGCCAGCAGCTTAGGCCAAGGCGAGGAAAAACTGTTTTTT. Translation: CASSLGQGEEKLFF. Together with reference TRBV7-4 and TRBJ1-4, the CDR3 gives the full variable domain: GAGVSQSPRYKVAKRGRDVALRCDSISGHVTLYWYRQTLGQGSEVLTYSQSDAQRDKSGRPSGRFSAERPERSVSTLKIQRTEQGDSAVYLCASSLGQGEEKLFFGSGTQLSVL.

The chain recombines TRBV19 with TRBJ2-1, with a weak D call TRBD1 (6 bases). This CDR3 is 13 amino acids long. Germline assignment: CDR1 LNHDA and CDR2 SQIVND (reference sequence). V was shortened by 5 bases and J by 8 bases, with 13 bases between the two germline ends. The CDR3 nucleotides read TGTGCCAGTAGTGTTTCACAGGGTTATGAGCAGTTCTTC. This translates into CASSVSQGYEQFF.

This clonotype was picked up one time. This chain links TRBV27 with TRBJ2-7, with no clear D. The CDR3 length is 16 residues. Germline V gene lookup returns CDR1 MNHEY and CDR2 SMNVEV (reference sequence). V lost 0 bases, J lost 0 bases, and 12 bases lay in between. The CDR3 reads CASSLSSGTLSYEQYF. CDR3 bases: TGTGCCAGCAGTTTATCTTCTGGTACCCTCTCCTACGAGCAGTACTTC.

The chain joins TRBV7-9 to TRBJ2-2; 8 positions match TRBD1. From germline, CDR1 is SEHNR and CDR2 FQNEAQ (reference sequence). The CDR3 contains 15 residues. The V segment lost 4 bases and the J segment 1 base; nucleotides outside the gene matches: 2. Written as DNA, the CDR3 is TGTGCCAGCAGCTATGGGACAGGGAACACCGGGGAGCTGTTTTTT. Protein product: CASSYGTGNTGELFF.

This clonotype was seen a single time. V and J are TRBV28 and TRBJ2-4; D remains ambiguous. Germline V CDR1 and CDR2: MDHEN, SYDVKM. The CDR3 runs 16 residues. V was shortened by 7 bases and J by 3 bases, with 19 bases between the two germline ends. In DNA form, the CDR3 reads TGTGCCAGCACCATATCGGGCGTCCTGGGCAAAAACATTCAGTACTTC. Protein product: CASTISGVLGKNIQYF.

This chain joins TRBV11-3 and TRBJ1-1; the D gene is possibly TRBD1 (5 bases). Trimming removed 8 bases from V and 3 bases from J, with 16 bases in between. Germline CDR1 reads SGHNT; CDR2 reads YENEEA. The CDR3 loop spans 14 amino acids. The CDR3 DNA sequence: TGTGCCAGCTGCCTCCAGGGTGAACACACTGAAGCTTTCTTT. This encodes CASCLQGEHTEAFF.

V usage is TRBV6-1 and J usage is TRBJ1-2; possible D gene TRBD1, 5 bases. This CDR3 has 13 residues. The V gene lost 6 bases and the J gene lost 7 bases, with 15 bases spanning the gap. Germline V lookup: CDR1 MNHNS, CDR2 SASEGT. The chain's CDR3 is CASSTDRVVGYTF. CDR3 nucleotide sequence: TGTGCCAGCAGCACAGACAGAGTAGTTGGCTACACCTTC.

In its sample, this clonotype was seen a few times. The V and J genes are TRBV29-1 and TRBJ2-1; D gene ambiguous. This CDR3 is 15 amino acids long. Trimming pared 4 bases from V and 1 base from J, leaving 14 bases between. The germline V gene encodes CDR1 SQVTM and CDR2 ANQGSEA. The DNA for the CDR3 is TGCAGCGTTGTTTTGGGGATGGTTTCCTACAATGAGCAGTTCTTC. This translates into CSVVLGMVSYNEQFF.

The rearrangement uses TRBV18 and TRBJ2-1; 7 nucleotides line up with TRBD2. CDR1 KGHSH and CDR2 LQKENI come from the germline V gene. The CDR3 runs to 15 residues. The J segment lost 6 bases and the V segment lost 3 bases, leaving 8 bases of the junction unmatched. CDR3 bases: TGTGCCAGCTCACCGATGTGGGAGGGCGGCAATGAGCAGTTCTTC. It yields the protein CASSPMWEGGNEQFF.

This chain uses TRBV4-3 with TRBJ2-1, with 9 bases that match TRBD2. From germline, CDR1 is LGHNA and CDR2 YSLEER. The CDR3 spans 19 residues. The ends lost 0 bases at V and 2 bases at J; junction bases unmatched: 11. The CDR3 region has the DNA TGCGCCAGCAGCCAAGATCGTGGTCTAGCGGGAAGGCCCTACAATGAGCAGTTCTTC. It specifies CASSQDRGLAGRPYNEQFF.

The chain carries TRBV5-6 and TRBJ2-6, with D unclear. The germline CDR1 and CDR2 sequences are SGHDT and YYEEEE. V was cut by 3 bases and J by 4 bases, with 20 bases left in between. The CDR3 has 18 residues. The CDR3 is CASSSRLLTRLGANVLTF. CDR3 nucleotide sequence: TGTGCCAGCAGCTCGCGCCTTTTGACACGGCTAGGGGCCAACGTCCTGACTTTC.

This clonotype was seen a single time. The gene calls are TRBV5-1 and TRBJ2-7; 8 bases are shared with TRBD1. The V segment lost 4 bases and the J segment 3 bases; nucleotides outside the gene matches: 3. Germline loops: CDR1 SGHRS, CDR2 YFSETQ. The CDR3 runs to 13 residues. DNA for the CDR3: TGCGCCAGCAGCCACGGACAGGGCTACGAGCAGTACTTC. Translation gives CASSHGQGYEQYF.

The CDR3 bases are TGCGCCAGCAGCCAAGTTGTTGGGAGCCTGAACACTGAAGCTTTCTTT. Translated, it gives CASSQVVGSLNTEAFF. This chain joins TRBV4-1 and TRBJ1-1; no firm D call. The CDR3 is made up of 16 amino acids. The germline V and J ends were trimmed by 1 base and 0 bases, with 12 bases remaining between them. Germline CDR1 MGHRA, CDR2 YSYEKL.

The CDR3 region is CSASLRWGSGGADTQYF. The CDR3 DNA sequence: TGCAGTGCAAGTCTGCGTTGGGGTAGCGGGGGGGCCGATACGCAGTATTTT. The V gene is TRBV20-1, the J gene TRBJ2-3, with 11 bases aligning to TRBD2. This CDR3 comprises 17 residues. V was pared by 6 bases and J by 6 bases, with 17 bases of the junction left unmatched. The germline CDR1 and CDR2 sequences are DFQATT and SNEGSKA (reference sequence).